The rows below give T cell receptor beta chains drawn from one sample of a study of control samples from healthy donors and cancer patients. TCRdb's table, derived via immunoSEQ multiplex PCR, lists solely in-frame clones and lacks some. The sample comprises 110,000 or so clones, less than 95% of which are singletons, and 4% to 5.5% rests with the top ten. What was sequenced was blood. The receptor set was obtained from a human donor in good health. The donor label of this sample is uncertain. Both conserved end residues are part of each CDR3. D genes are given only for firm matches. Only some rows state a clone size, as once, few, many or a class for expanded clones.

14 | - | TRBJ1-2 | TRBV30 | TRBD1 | CAWSWTGSSNGYTF | TGTGCCTGGAGTTGGACAGGGTCGTCTAATGGCTACACCTTC
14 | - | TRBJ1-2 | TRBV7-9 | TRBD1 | CASSSRDRAYGYTF | TGTGCCAGCAGCTCCCGGGACAGGGCCTATGGCTACACCTTC
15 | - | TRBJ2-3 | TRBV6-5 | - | CASSSRAKNTDTQYF | TGTGCCAGCAGTTCGAGGGCGAAGAACACAGATACGCAGTATTTT
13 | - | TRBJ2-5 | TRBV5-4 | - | CASSLRHQETQYF | TGTGCCAGCAGCCTTAGACACCAAGAGACCCAGTACTTC
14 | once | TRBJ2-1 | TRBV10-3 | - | CAIRASLEYNEQFF | TGTGCCATCAGGGCCTCCCTCGAATACAATGAGCAGTTCTTC
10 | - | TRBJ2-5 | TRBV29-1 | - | CSVGGGTQYF | TGCAGCGTGGGGGGGGGCACCCAGTACTTC
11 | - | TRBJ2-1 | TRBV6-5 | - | CASRGDGEQFF | TGTGCCAGCAGAGGGGATGGGGAGCAGTTCTTC
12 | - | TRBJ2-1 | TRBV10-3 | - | CAIGGPYNEQFF | TGTGCCATCGGGGGTCCTTACAATGAGCAGTTCTTC
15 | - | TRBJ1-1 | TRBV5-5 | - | CASSLERGAGDEAFF | TGTGCCAGCAGCTTGGAGAGGGGAGCTGGGGATGAAGCTTTCTTT
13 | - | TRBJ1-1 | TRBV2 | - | CASSATGTTEAFF | TGTGCCAGCAGCGCCACAGGGACCACTGAAGCTTTCTTT
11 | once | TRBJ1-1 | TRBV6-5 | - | CASRVNTEAFF | TGTGCCAGCCGCGTGAACACTGAAGCTTTCTTT
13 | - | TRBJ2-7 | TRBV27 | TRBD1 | CASSSQGDYEQYF | TGTGCCAGCAGCTCTCAGGGGGACTACGAGCAGTACTTC
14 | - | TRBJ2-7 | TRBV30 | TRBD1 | CAWKDRVSSYEQYF | TGTGCCTGGAAGGACAGGGTGAGCTCCTACGAGCAGTACTTC
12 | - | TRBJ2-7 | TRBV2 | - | CASRGQSGEQYF | TGTGCCAGCAGAGGACAGTCGGGGGAGCAGTACTTC
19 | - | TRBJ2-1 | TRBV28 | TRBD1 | CASSLVWDRGEGSYNEQFF | TGTGCCAGCAGTTTAGTTTGGGACAGGGGAGAGGGCTCCTACAATGAGCAGTTCTTC
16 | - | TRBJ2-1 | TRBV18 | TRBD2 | CASSPREGGDYNEQFF | TGTGCCAGCTCACCACGGGAGGGCGGGGATTACAATGAGCAGTTCTTC
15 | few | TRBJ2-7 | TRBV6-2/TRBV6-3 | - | CASSTRDTYSYEQYF | TGTGCCAGCAGCACCCGGGACACTTACTCCTACGAGCAGTACTTC
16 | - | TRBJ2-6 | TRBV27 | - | CASREGGGSGANVLTF | TGTGCCAGCAGGGAAGGGGGGGGCTCTGGGGCCAACGTCCTGACTTTC
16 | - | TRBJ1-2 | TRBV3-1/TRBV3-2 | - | CASSQDLVGPGDGYTF | TGTGCCAGCAGCCAAGATCTTGTGGGGCCAGGTGATGGCTACACCTTC
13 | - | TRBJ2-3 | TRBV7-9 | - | CASSLNIGSTPYF | TGTGCCAGCAGCTTAAATATTGGGAGCACGCCGTATTTT
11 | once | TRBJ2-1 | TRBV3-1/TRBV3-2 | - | CASSLTGEQFF | TGTGCCAGCAGCTTAACGGGTGAGCAGTTCTTC
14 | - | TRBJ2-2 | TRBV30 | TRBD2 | CAWSVAGGSGELFF | TGTGCCTGGAGTGTAGCGGGGGGCAGCGGGGAGCTGTTTTTT
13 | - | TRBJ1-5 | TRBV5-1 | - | CASSLEKGQPQHF | TGCGCCAGCAGCTTGGAGAAGGGCCAGCCCCAGCATTTT
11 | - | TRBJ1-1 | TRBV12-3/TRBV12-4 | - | CASSGRGEAFF | TGTGCCAGCAGCGGGCGGGGCGAAGCTTTCTTT
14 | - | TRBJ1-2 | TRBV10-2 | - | CASSESQPGESYTF | TGCGCCAGCAGTGAGTCGCAACCCGGGGAAAGCTACACCTTC
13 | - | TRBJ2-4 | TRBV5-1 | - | CASSGNGPGIQYF | TGCGCCAGCAGCGGCAACGGGCCTGGCATTCAGTACTTC
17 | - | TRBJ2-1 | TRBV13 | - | CASSPEGSGGLGNEQFF | TGTGCCAGCAGCCCCGAAGGATCAGGGGGGCTGGGAAATGAGCAGTTCTTC
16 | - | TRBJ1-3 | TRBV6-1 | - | CASSEEMVVSGNTIYF | TGTGCCAGCAGTGAAGAGATGGTGGTCTCTGGAAACACCATATATTTT
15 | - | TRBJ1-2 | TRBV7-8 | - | CASSLVQGQNYGYTF | TGTGCCAGCAGCTTAGTGCAGGGTCAGAACTATGGCTACACCTTC